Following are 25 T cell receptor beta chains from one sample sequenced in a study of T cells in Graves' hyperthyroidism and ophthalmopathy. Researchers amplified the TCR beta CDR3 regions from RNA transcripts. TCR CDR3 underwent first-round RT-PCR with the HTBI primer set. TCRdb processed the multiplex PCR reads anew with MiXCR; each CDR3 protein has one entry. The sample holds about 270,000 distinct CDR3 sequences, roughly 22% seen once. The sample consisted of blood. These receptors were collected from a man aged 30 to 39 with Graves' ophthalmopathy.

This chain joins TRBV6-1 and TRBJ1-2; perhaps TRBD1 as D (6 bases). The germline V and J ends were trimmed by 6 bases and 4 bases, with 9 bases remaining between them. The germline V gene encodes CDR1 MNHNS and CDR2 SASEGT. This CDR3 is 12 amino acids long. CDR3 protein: CASSGQSYGYTF. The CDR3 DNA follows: TGTGCCAGCAGCGGACAGTCCTATGGCTACACCTTC.

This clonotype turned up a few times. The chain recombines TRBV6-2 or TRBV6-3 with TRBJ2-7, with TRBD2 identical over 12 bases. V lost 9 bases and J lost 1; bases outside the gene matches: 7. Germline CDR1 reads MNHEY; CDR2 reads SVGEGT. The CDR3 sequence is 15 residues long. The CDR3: CASSRLAGASYEQYF. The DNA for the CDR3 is TGTGCCAGTTCCCGACTAGCGGGAGCATCCTACGAGCAGTACTTC.

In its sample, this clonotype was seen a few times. CDR3 amino acids: CATSELDSNQPQHF. The CDR3 nucleotides read TGTGCCACCAGTGAACTGGACAGCAATCAGCCCCAGCATTTT. The J gene is TRBJ1-5, the V gene TRBV24-1; D is ambiguous. CDR1 KGHDR and CDR2 SFDVKD come from the germline V gene. This CDR3 spans 14 amino acids. Trimming took 4 bases from V and 1 from J, leaving 7 bases between them.

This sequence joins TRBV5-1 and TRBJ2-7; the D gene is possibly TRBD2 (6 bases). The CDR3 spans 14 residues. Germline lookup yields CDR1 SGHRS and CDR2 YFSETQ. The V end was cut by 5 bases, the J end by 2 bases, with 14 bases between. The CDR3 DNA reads TGCGCCAGCAGTGGTGGTAGCGGTCCCTACGAGCAGTACTTC. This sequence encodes CASSGGSGPYEQYF.

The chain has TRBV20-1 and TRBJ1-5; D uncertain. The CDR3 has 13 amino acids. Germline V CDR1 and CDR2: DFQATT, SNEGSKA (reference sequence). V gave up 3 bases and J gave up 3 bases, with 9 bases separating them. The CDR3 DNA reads TGCAGTGCTAGCTGGCAGAACAATCAGCCCCAGCATTTT. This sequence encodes CSASWQNNQPQHF.

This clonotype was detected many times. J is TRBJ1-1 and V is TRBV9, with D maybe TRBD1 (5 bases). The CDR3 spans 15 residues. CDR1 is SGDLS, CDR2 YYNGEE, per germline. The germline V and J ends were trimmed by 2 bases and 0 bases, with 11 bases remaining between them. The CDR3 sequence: CASSVGGGMNTEAFF. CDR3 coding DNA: TGTGCCAGCAGCGTCGGGGGTGGGATGAACACTGAAGCTTTCTTT. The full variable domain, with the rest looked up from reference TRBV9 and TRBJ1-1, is DSGVTQTPKHLITATGQRVTLRCSPRSGDLSVYWYQQSLDQGLQFLIQYYNGEERAKGNILERFSAQQFPDLHSELNLSSLELGDSALYFCASSVGGGMNTEAFFGQGTRLTVV.

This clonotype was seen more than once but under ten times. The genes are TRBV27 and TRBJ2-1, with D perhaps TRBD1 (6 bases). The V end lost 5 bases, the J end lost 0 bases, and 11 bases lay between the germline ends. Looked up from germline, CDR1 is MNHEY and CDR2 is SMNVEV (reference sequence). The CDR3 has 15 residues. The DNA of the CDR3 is TGTGCCAGCAGTCCCTCGGACAGCTCCTACAATGAGCAGTTCTTC. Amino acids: CASSPSDSSYNEQFF.

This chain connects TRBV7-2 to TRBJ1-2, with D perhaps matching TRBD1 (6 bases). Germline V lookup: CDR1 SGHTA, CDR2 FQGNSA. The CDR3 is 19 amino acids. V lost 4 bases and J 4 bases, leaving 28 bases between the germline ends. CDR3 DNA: TGTGCCAGCAGCTCCCAAGGGGGAGGGGGGAGTAAATTGGGCTATGGCTACACCTTC. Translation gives CASSSQGGGGSKLGYGYTF. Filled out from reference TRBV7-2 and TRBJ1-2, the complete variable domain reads GAGVSQSPSNKVTEKGKDVELRCDPISGHTALYWYRQSLGQGLEFLIYFQGNSAPDKSGLPSDRFSAERTGGSVSTLTIQRTQQEDSAVYLCASSSQGGGGSKLGYGYTFGSGTRLTVV.

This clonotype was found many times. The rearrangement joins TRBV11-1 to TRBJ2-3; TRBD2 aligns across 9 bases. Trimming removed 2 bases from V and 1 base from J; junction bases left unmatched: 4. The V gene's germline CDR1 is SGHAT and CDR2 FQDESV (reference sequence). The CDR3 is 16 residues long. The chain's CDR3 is CASSLIAGAGTDTQYF. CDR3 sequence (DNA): TGTGCCAGCAGCTTAATAGCGGGAGCAGGCACAGATACGCAGTATTTT.

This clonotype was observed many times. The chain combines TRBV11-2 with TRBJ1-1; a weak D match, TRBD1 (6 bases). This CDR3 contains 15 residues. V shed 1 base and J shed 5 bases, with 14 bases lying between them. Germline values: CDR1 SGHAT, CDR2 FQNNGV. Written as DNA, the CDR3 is TGTGCCAGCAGCTTAGTAGGCAGGGGTAGGACTGAAGCTTTCTTT. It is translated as CASSLVGRGRTEAFF.

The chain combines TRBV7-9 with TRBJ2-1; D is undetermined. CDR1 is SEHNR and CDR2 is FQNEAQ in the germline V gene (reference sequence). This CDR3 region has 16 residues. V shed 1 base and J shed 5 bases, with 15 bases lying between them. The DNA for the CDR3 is TGTGCCAGCAGCTTAGAGTCCAGCCGCGGAAACAATGAGCAGTTCTTC. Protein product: CASSLESSRGNNEQFF.

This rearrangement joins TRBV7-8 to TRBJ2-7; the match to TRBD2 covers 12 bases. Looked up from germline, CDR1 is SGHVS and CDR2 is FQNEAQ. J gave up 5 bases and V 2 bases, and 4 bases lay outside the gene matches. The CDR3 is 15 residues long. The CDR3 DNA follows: TGTGCCAGCAGCTTATTGACTAGCGGGAGTGACGAGCAGTACTTC. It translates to CASSLLTSGSDEQYF. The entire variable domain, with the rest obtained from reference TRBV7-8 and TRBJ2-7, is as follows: GAGVSQSPRYKVAKRGQDVALRCDPISGHVSLFWYQQALGQGPEFLTYFQNEAQLDKSGLPSDRFFAERPEGSVSTLKIQRTQQEDSAVYLCASSLLTSGSDEQYFGPGTRLTVT.

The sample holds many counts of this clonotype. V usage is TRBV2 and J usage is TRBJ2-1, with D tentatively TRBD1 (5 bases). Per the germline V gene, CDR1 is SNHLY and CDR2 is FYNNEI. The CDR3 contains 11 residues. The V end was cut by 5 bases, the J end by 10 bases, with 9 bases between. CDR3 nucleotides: TGTGCCAGCAGTAGGGGCCAAGAGCAGTTCTTC. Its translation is CASSRGQEQFF.

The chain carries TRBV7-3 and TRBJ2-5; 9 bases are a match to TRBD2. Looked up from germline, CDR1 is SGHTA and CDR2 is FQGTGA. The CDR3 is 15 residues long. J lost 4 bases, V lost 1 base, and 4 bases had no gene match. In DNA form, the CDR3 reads TGTGCCAGCAGCTTAAGGCGGGAGGGATCAGAGACCCAGTACTTC. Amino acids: CASSLRREGSETQYF.

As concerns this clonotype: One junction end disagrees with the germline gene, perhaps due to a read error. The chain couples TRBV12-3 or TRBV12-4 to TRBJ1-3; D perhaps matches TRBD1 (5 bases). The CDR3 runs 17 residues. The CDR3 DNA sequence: TGTGCCAGCAGTGCGGGGCATATTTACAGCTCTGGAAACACCATGTATTTT. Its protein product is CASSAGHIYSSGNTMYF.

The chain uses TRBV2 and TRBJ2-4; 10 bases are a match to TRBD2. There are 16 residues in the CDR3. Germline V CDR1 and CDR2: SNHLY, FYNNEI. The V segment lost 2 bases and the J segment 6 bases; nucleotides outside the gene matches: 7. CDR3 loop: CASSEISGRAGNIQYF. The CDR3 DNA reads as TGTGCCAGCAGTGAAATCAGCGGGAGGGCCGGAAACATTCAGTACTTC.

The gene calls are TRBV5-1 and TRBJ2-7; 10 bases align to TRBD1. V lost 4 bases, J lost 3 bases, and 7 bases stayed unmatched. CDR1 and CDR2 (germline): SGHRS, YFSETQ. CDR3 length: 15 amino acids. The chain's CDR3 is CASSPDGTGVYEQYF. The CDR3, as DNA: TGCGCCAGCAGCCCGGACGGGACAGGGGTCTACGAGCAGTACTTC.

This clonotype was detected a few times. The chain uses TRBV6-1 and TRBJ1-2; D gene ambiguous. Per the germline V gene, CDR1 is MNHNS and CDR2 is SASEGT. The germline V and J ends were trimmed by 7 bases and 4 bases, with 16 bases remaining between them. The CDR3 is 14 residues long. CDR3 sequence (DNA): TGTGCCAGCATCCGGCTGGGCATAGGCTATGGCTACACCTTC. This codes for CASIRLGIGYGYTF.

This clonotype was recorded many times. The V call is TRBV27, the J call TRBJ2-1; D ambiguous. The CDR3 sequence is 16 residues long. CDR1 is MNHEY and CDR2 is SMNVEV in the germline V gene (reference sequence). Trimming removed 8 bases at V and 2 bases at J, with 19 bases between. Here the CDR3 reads CASLPRRATTYNEQFF. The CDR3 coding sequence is TGTGCCAGCTTACCTAGAAGAGCGACAACCTACAATGAGCAGTTCTTC.

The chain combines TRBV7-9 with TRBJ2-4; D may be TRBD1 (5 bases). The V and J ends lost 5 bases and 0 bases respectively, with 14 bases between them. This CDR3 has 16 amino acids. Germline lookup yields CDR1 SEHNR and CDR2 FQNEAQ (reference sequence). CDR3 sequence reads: CASSPGVRVAKNIQYF. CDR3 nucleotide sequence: TGTGCCAGCAGCCCTGGAGTCAGGGTAGCCAAAAACATTCAGTACTTC.

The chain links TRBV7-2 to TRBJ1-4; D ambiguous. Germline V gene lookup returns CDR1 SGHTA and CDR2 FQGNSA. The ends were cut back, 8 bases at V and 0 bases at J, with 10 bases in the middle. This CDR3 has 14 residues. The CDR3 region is CASGSGSTNEKLFF. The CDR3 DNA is TGTGCCAGCGGCTCGGGGTCAACTAATGAAAAACTGTTTTTT.

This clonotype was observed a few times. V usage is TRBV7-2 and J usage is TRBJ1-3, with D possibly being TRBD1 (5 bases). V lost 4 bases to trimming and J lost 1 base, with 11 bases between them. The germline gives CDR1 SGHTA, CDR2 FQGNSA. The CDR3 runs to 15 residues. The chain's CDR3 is CASSYDGGSGNTIYF. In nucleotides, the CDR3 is TGTGCCAGCAGCTACGATGGGGGATCTGGAAACACCATATATTTT.

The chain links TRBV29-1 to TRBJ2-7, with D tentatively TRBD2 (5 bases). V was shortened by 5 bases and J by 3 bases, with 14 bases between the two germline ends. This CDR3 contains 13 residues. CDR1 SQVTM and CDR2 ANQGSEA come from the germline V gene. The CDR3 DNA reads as TGCAGCGTTTCCGGGGAAGAGGGCTACGAGCAGTACTTC. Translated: CSVSGEEGYEQYF.

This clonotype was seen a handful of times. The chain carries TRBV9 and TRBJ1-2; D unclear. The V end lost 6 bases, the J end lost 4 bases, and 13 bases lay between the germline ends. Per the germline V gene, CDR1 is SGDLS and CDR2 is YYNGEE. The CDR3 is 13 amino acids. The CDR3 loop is CASTFGEGYGYTF. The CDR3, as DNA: TGTGCCAGCACCTTCGGGGAGGGCTATGGCTACACCTTC.

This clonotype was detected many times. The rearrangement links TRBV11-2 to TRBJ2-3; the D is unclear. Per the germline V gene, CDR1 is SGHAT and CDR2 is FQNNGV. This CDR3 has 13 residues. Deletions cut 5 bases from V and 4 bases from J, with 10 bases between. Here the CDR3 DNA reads TGTGCCAGCAGCGCCAACCTAGCAGATACGCAGTATTTT. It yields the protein CASSANLADTQYF.